One T cell receptor (beta chain) is described in this entry. Naive CD8 libraries came from approximately 20,000 to 980,000 sorted cells with 10%, 30% or 50% RNA. Sorting isolated naive CD8 T cells as CD8+CD4-CCR7+CD45RA+ events. The data were taken from a study of molecular identifiers for immune sequencing clone quantification. For the study at large: In replicates, RNA from roughly 18,000 or 92,000 naive CD8 cells was split five ways, four sequenced.

CDR3 size: 15 residues. Germline loops: CDR1 LNHDA, CDR2 SQIVND (reference sequence). With 3 bases removed from V and 0 bases from J, the gap between germline ends came to 12 bases. TCRdb ran MiXCR on the PCR reads and lists one entry per CDR3 protein. The sample includes 85,000 to 120,000 distinct CDR3 sequences, around 37% seen only once; the top ten take roughly 10%. The chain couples TRBV19 to TRBJ2-7; D may be TRBD1 or TRBD2 (5 bases each). The TCR comes from a human donor in good health. Some libraries in this study had Jurkat cell RNA spiked in. Sequencing used naive CD8+ T cells from blood, with Jurkat cell RNA spiked in. The subset was: FACS-sorted CD8+CD4-CCR7+CD45RA+ naive T cells. The CDR3: CASSIGPGSSYEQYF. Here the CDR3 DNA reads TGTGCCAGTAGTATCGGCCCAGGGAGCTCCTACGAGCAGTACTTC.